This T cell receptor (beta chain) stems from a study of T cell clones after liver transplantation. As for the study in general: At least one year of complete immunosuppression withdrawal without enzymes over twice normal defined tolerance. Blood was drawn pre-transplant, before withdrawal, and after full or failed withdrawal.

Clones were read by immunoSEQ multiplex PCR, and TCRdb kept only the in-frame ones, dropping some. The sample yields about 85,000 clones, 70% to 85% seen once. Thawed unstimulated PBMCs were FACS-sorted by CD3, CD4 and CD8 into two populations. The TCR originated in a human patient who received a liver transplant. A subset of T cells may come from the graft donor. The specimen comprised CD4+ T cells from blood, sampled approximately 3.5 years after liver transplant.

CDR3 bases: TGTGCCAGCAGGGGGACTATCCCCACAGATACGCAGTATTTT. It translates to CASRGTIPTDTQYF. The chain carries TRBV21-1 and TRBJ2-3; TRBD2 is the table's D call and was not checked against the DNA. TRBV21-1 counts as a pseudogene. The CDR3 extends over 14 amino acids.